The 18 T cell receptor beta chains below were found in one sample sequenced in a study of blood T cell repertoires in COVID-19. Sequencing used immunoSEQ multiplex PCR; TCRdb keeps in-frame clones, though not all of them. The table has approximately 220,000 clones, approximately 90% seen once. Sequencing was carried out using peripheral blood. Receptors originate from a man between 45 and 60 years old with acute or convalescent COVID-19.

The V call is TRBV3-1 (or the pseudogene TRBV3-2), the J call TRBJ2-7, with D possibly matching TRBD1 (6 bases). There are 12 residues in the CDR3. The germline gives CDR1 LGHDT, CDR2 YNNKEL (reference sequence). The V gene lost 6 bases and the J gene lost 5 bases, with 11 bases spanning the gap. The CDR3 reads CASRLTGNEQYF. In DNA, the CDR3 is TGTGCCAGCAGACTCACAGGGAACGAGCAGTACTTC.

This clone was seen once. The genes are TRBV19 and TRBJ1-3, with 8 positions matching TRBD1. V shed 7 bases, J shed 3 bases, and the junction held 17 bases outside the gene matches. The V gene's germline CDR1 is LNHDA and CDR2 SQIVND (reference sequence). This CDR3 is 18 amino acids long. CDR3 nucleotides: TGTGCCAGTACCCCTGGTAGAAACAGGGGGTTTTATGGAAACACCATATATTTT. It specifies CASTPGRNRGFYGNTIYF.

The rearrangement links TRBV3-1 (or the pseudogene TRBV3-2) to TRBJ1-3; possible D gene TRBD1, 5 bases. The CDR3 runs to 14 residues. The ends were cut back, 4 bases at V and 2 bases at J, with 9 bases in the middle. CDR1 LGHDT and CDR2 YNNKEL come from the germline V gene (reference sequence). CDR3 sequence reads: CASSPRGTGNTIYF. The CDR3 region has the DNA TGTGCCAGCAGCCCGCGGGGGACTGGAAACACCATATATTTT.

V usage is TRBV19 and J usage is TRBJ2-7; 9 bases are shared with TRBD1. The CDR3 is 14 amino acids. Germline V gives CDR1 LNHDA, CDR2 SQIVND (reference sequence). V trimming: 4 bases; J trimming: 3 bases; junction bases outside the gene matches: 4. The CDR3 bases are TGTGCCAGTAGTACCCAGACAGGGGGCTACGAGCAGTACTTC. Translating it yields CASSTQTGGYEQYF.

The chain carries TRBV6-5 and TRBJ1-6; the match to TRBD1 covers 8 bases. CDR3 length: 14 amino acids. With 9 bases clipped from V and 12 bases from J, the junction kept 13 bases outside the gene matches. Germline-derived CDR1 and CDR2 are MNHEY and SVGAGI. The CDR3 loop is CASREGQGARPLHF. CDR3 DNA: TGTGCCAGTCGAGAGGGGCAGGGGGCAAGACCCCTCCACTTT.

The gene calls are TRBV3-1 (or the pseudogene TRBV3-2) and TRBJ1-1; 7 bases are a match to TRBD1. The CDR3 covers 11 residues. Per germline, CDR1 LGHDT and CDR2 YNNKEL (reference sequence). V trimming: 5 bases; J trimming: 8 bases; junction bases outside the gene matches: 2. The CDR3 loop reads CASSEDREAFF. For the CDR3, the DNA is TGTGCCAGCAGCGAGGACAGGGAAGCTTTCTTT.

J is TRBJ1-5 and V is TRBV18, with D possibly matching TRBD1 (6 bases). The CDR3 is 16 residues long. Germline loops: CDR1 KGHSH, CDR2 LQKENI. V lost 4 bases and J lost 0, with 13 bases in between. The CDR3 protein is CASSLSTGTSNQPQHF. CDR3 bases: TGTGCCAGCTCACTCTCAACAGGGACTAGCAATCAGCCCCAGCATTTT.

The table lists this clone with a few counts. This chain joins TRBV9 and TRBJ1-2, with 10 nucleotides matching TRBD1. Germline CDR1 and CDR2: SGDLS and YYNGEE. The V and J ends lost 3 bases and 4 bases, in that order; junction bases with no gene match: 9. CDR3 length: 16 residues. CDR3 amino acids: CASSGGTGVGGYGYTF. The CDR3 nucleotides read TGTGCCAGCAGCGGCGGGACAGGGGTTGGCGGCTATGGCTACACCTTC.

The chain carries TRBV27 and TRBJ1-4, with no clear D. CDR1 and CDR2 (germline): MNHEY, SMNVEV (reference sequence). This CDR3 region has 12 residues. V was pared by 6 bases and J by 8 bases, with 10 bases between. The CDR3 DNA follows: TGTGCCAGCAGAAGTGGGAGGGAAAAACTGTTTTTT. It is translated as CASRSGREKLFF.

J is TRBJ1-4 and V is TRBV7-9; D call uncertain. The CDR3 is made up of 15 amino acids. Between the trimmed V and J ends, which lost 0 bases and 3 bases, there was a span of 8 bases. Germline CDR1 reads SEHNR; CDR2 reads FQNEAQ (reference sequence). CDR3 sequence (DNA): TGTGCCAGCAGCTTAGCGGCGGTCCCTAATGAAAAACTGTTTTTT. Amino acid sequence: CASSLAAVPNEKLFF.

This chain connects TRBV3-1 (or the pseudogene TRBV3-2) to TRBJ1-5; the D gene is possibly TRBD1 (6 bases). Germline loops: CDR1 LGHDT, CDR2 YNNKEL (reference sequence). The CDR3 is 13 residues long. The ends were cut back, 6 bases at V and 5 bases at J, with 11 bases in the middle. CDR3 sequence: CASSGGADQPQHF. The DNA of the CDR3 is TGTGCCAGCAGTGGGGGCGCTGATCAGCCCCAGCATTTT.

The genes are TRBV9 and TRBJ1-1, with a weak D call TRBD1 (6 bases). Per germline, CDR1 SGDLS and CDR2 YYNGEE. V dropped 3 bases and J dropped 5 bases, with 14 bases sitting between them. This CDR3 region has 14 residues. CDR3 loop: CASSDGQRRTEAFF. The CDR3 DNA is TGTGCCAGCAGCGACGGACAGAGAAGAACTGAAGCTTTCTTT. Full variable domain (outside the CDR3, taken from reference TRBV9 and TRBJ1-1): DSGVTQTPKHLITATGQRVTLRCSPRSGDLSVYWYQQSLDQGLQFLIQYYNGEERAKGNILERFSAQQFPDLHSELNLSSLELGDSALYFCASSDGQRRTEAFFGQGTRLTVV.

This clone was counted once. This CDR3 reads CASSEVNRGEAFF. CDR3 nucleotide sequence: TGTGCCAGCAGTGAAGTAAACAGGGGGGAAGCTTTCTTT. The genes are TRBV6-1 and TRBJ1-1; 8 positions match TRBD1. This CDR3 has 13 amino acids. Germline lookup yields CDR1 MNHNS and CDR2 SASEGT. The ends lost 1 base at V and 8 bases at J; junction bases unmatched: 3.

This chain links TRBV11-3 with TRBJ1-5; tentative D call: TRBD1 (5 bases). The ends were cut back, 2 bases at V and 6 bases at J, with 17 bases in the middle. The CDR3 consists of 16 residues. Germline V CDR1 and CDR2: SGHNT, YENEEA. CDR3: CASSLSGRTYSQPQHF. For the CDR3, the DNA is TGTGCCAGCAGCTTATCCGGCAGGACATACAGTCAGCCCCAGCATTTT.

This chain connects TRBV29-1 to TRBJ1-1; TRBD1 agrees at 7 bases. The CDR3 is 13 residues long. Per the germline V gene, CDR1 is SQVTM and CDR2 is ANQGSEA. The trim removed 6 bases at V and 6 bases at J, leaving 10 bases unmatched. CDR3 in DNA: TGCAGCGTCGTGCACAGGGGTAAGGCTGAAGCTTTCTTT. It translates to CSVVHRGKAEAFF.

The chain links TRBV5-1 to TRBJ1-6; D possibly corresponds to TRBD1 (6 bases). Germline assignment: CDR1 SGHRS and CDR2 YFSETQ. The germline V and J ends were trimmed by 4 bases and 0 bases, with 11 bases remaining between them. CDR3 length: 16 amino acids. This chain's CDR3 is CASSPTGSSYNSPLHF. In DNA form, the CDR3 reads TGCGCCAGCAGCCCGACAGGTAGCTCCTATAATTCACCCCTCCACTTT. Combining the CDR3 with reference TRBV5-1 and TRBJ1-6 gives the whole variable domain KAGVTQTPRYLIKTRGQQVTLSCSPISGHRSVSWYQQTPGQGLQFLFEYFSETQRNKGNFPGRFSGRQFSNSRSEMNVSTLELGDSALYLCASSPTGSSYNSPLHFGNGTRLTVT.

The chain carries TRBV7-9 and TRBJ2-5, with a possible D match to TRBD1 (5 bases). Germline-derived CDR1 and CDR2 are SEHNR and FQNEAQ (reference sequence). This CDR3 contains 14 residues. V gave up 4 bases and J gave up 1 base, with 10 bases separating them. DNA of the CDR3: TGTGCCAGCAGCTCAGGACAAGCCCAAGAGACCCAGTACTTC. The encoded protein is CASSSGQAQETQYF.

The rearrangement joins TRBV10-3 to TRBJ2-3; 10 nucleotides align to TRBD2. Per germline, CDR1 ENHRY and CDR2 SYGVKD. With V trimmed by 6 bases and J by 0 bases, 3 bases remained unmatched. The CDR3 contains 15 residues. CDR3 protein: CAISLTSGSTDTQYF. The CDR3 nucleotides read TGTGCCATCAGCCTGACTAGCGGGAGCACAGATACGCAGTATTTT.